Shown below are 26 T cell receptor beta chains from a single sample sequenced in a study of cytomegalovirus exposure and HLA in healthy donors. Vbeta (60) and Jbeta (13) primers were used in the PCR. Assay: immunoSEQ multiplex PCR; the TCRdb copy retains only in-frame clones and omits some. The sample totals over 120,000 clones. Material: PBMCs. All receptors come from a male donor in good health and CMV-seronegative.

The chain is built from TRBV10-3 and TRBJ2-7; 10 bases fit TRBD1. Germline trimming cut 5 bases from V and 6 bases from J; bases unmatched to any gene: 10. This CDR3 has 15 residues. CDR1 is ENHRY, CDR2 SYGVKD, per germline. The CDR3 DNA reads as TGTGCCATCAGTTTGGACCGGGACAGGGGACGCGAGCAGTACTTC. It yields the protein CAISLDRDRGREQYF.

CDR3 loop: CASSFLSDTQYF. The CDR3 bases are TGCGCCAGCAGCTTCTTGTCGGATACGCAGTATTTT. The V and J genes are TRBV5-1 and TRBJ2-3; D gene uncertain. Trimming left V 2 bases short and J 6 bases short, with 7 bases between. This CDR3 has 12 residues. The germline V gene has CDR1 SGHRS and CDR2 YFSETQ. Supplemented by reference TRBV5-1 and TRBJ2-3, the full variable domain reads KAGVTQTPRYLIKTRGQQVTLSCSPISGHRSVSWYQQTPGQGLQFLFEYFSETQRNKGNFPGRFSGRQFSNSRSEMNVSTLELGDSALYLCASSFLSDTQYFGPGTRLTVL.

The V call is TRBV7-8, the J call TRBJ1-1; D is undetermined. Germline-derived CDR1 and CDR2 are SGHVS and FQNEAQ. V lost 0 bases, J lost 5 bases, and 13 bases lay in between. This CDR3 is built from 15 residues. The CDR3 loop reads CASSLAPGSGTEAFF. The DNA of the CDR3 is TGTGCCAGCAGCTTAGCGCCGGGGAGTGGGACTGAAGCTTTCTTT.

The rearrangement uses TRBV5-1 and TRBJ1-3; weak D call: TRBD1 (6 bases). The length of the CDR3 is 18 residues. From germline, CDR1 is SGHRS and CDR2 YFSETQ. V lost 0 bases and J lost 0, with 16 bases in between. CDR3 protein: CASSLGLLTGYSGNTIYF. For the CDR3, the DNA is TGCGCCAGCAGCTTGGGACTTTTGACAGGATACTCTGGAAACACCATATATTTT.

The rearrangement uses TRBV27 and TRBJ1-2; D gene unclear. Per germline, CDR1 MNHEY and CDR2 SMNVEV (reference sequence). V lost 8 bases and J lost 4, with 11 bases in between. The CDR3 is 12 residues long. The CDR3 loop is CASGTVTYGYTF. CDR3 DNA sequence: TGTGCCAGCGGTACAGTCACCTATGGCTACACCTTC.

The chain combines TRBV19 with TRBJ1-2; 8 nucleotides line up with TRBD1. The CDR3 consists of 15 residues. J gave up 0 bases and V 3 bases, and 3 bases lay outside the gene matches. The germline gives CDR1 LNHDA, CDR2 SQIVND (reference sequence). As DNA, the CDR3 is TGTGCCAGTAGTATCCTGGACAGGGCTAACTATGGCTACACCTTC. It translates to CASSILDRANYGYTF.

The V call is TRBV9, the J call TRBJ1-1, with 7 bases identical to TRBD1. The CDR3 runs to 14 residues. Germline V CDR1 and CDR2: SGDLS, YYNGEE. V lost 3 bases, J lost 6 bases, and 8 bases stayed unmatched. The CDR3 region is CASSGHRGVAEAFF. The CDR3 nucleotides are TGTGCCAGCAGCGGCCACAGGGGCGTCGCTGAAGCTTTCTTT.

The chain uses TRBV18 and TRBJ2-7; 7 nucleotides line up with TRBD1. Germline assignment: CDR1 KGHSH and CDR2 LQKENI. CDR3 length: 14 amino acids. Losses at the gene ends were 1 base for V and 3 bases for J; bases not matched to a gene: 3. The CDR3 is CASSPHQGVYEQYF. DNA of the CDR3: TGTGCCAGCTCACCACACCAGGGGGTCTACGAGCAGTACTTC.

The chain links TRBV19 to TRBJ2-1; D remains unclear. V dropped 3 bases and J dropped 9 bases, with 12 bases sitting between them. Germline V gene lookup returns CDR1 LNHDA and CDR2 SQIVND (reference sequence). The CDR3 covers 13 residues. The chain's CDR3 is CASSIVPRVEQFF. CDR3 in DNA: TGTGCCAGTAGTATCGTTCCTCGTGTTGAGCAGTTCTTC. The complete variable domain, with remaining parts taken from reference TRBV19 and TRBJ2-1, reads DGGITQSPKYLFRKEGQNVTLSCEQNLNHDAMYWYRQDPGQGLRLIYYSQIVNDFQKGDIAEGYSVSREKKESFPLTVTSAQKNPTAFYLCASSIVPRVEQFFGPGTRLTVL.

This sequence joins TRBV4-2 and TRBJ2-7; no reliable D call. V was cut by 1 base and J by 1 base, with 8 bases left in between. The CDR3 length is 14 residues. The germline CDR1 and CDR2 sequences are LGHNA and YNFKEQ. The CDR3 reads CASSQGAISYEQYF. The DNA for the CDR3 is TGTGCCAGCAGCCAAGGCGCCATTTCCTACGAGCAGTACTTC.

The V and J genes are TRBV7-9 and TRBJ1-2; D gene ambiguous. CDR1 and CDR2 (germline): SEHNR, FQNEAQ (reference sequence). V gave up 1 base and J gave up 8 bases, with 17 bases separating them. The CDR3 totals 15 residues. In nucleotides, the CDR3 is TGTGCCAGCAGCTTAGAGCGGGCGGAAGTAGAAGGCTACACCTTC. Residues: CASSLERAEVEGYTF.

This chain joins TRBV19 and TRBJ1-5; 8 nucleotides line up with TRBD1. The ends lost 7 bases at V and 10 bases at J; junction bases unmatched: 9. Germline V lookup: CDR1 LNHDA, CDR2 SQIVND (reference sequence). This CDR3 spans 13 amino acids. The CDR3 protein is CASTRDRNGPQHF. As DNA, the CDR3 is TGTGCCAGTACTCGGGACAGGAACGGACCCCAGCATTTT. The full variable domain, with the rest looked up from reference TRBV19 and TRBJ1-5, is DGGITQSPKYLFRKEGQNVTLSCEQNLNHDAMYWYRQDPGQGLRLIYYSQIVNDFQKGDIAEGYSVSREKKESFPLTVTSAQKNPTAFYLCASTRDRNGPQHFGDGTRLSIL.

Notes on this clone: Other DNA sequences of this sample code for an identical CDR3. This chain connects TRBV18 to TRBJ2-3; D gene unclear. The CDR3 runs 15 residues. Germline CDR1 is KGHSH and CDR2 is LQKENI. With 0 bases removed from V and 2 bases from J, the gap between germline ends came to 9 bases. The CDR3 region has the DNA TGTGCCAGCTCACCACCTTCCCAGTCCACAGATACGCAGTATTTT. As protein: CASSPPSQSTDTQYF.

The J gene is TRBJ2-1, the V gene TRBV18, with TRBD2 matching 11 bases. CDR1 is KGHSH, CDR2 LQKENI, per germline. The CDR3 spans 17 residues. V gave up 4 bases and J gave up 6 bases; unmatched junction bases: 11. The CDR3 region is CASSRGGLADRTNEQFF. CDR3 DNA: TGTGCCAGCTCACGAGGGGGACTAGCGGACCGAACCAATGAGCAGTTCTTC.

The chain combines TRBV30 with TRBJ1-5; TRBD1 matches at 9 bases. The germline V gene has CDR1 GTSNPN and CDR2 SVGIG (reference sequence). J was trimmed by 3 bases and V by 2 bases; bases with no gene match: 5. The CDR3 is made up of 15 amino acids. CDR3 protein: CAWSFGTGFNQPQHF. CDR3 sequence (DNA): TGTGCCTGGAGTTTCGGGACAGGGTTCAATCAGCCCCAGCATTTT.

V is TRBV4-2 and J is TRBJ2-7, with D unresolved. This CDR3 is built from 14 residues. Germline CDR1 is LGHNA and CDR2 is YNFKEQ. The V and J ends lost 1 base and 0 bases respectively, with 7 bases between them. The CDR3 protein is CASSQGPSSYEQYF. The CDR3, as DNA: TGTGCCAGCAGCCAAGGACCTAGCTCCTACGAGCAGTACTTC.

The gene calls are TRBV5-4 and TRBJ1-2; 12 bases fit TRBD1. Germline V gene sequence: CDR1 SGHNT, CDR2 YYREEE (reference sequence). This CDR3 has 15 residues. Losses at the gene ends were 4 bases for V and 7 bases for J; bases not matched to a gene: 8. CDR3 coding DNA: TGTGCCAGCAGCCCTGGGACAGGGGGCCAGTTTGGCTACACCTTC. This gives the protein CASSPGTGGQFGYTF.

As regards this clone: The junction departs from the called germline gene at one end, perhaps through a read error. The J gene is TRBJ1-2, the V gene TRBV30; possible D gene TRBD1, 6 bases. The germline CDR1 and CDR2 sequences are GTSNPN and SVGIG (reference sequence). The CDR3 covers 13 residues. DNA of the CDR3: TGTGCCCGGAGTCTACAGGGCGGCTATGGCTACACCTTC. This translates into CARSLQGGYGYTF.

On this clone: An end of the junction differs from the germline gene, which may be a read error. In the same sample, other DNA sequences code for this CDR3. This chain links TRBV29-1 with TRBJ2-6, with a tentative D call TRBD1 (8 bases). This CDR3 has 16 residues. The germline V gene has CDR1 SQVTM and CDR2 ANQGSEA. Here the CDR3 reads CSVQQGGFSGANVLTF. CDR3 DNA sequence: TGTAGCGTACAACAGGGGGGGTTCTCTGGGGCCAACGTCCTGACTTTC.

The chain recombines TRBV2 with TRBJ2-3; D remains unclear. With 1 base removed from V and 4 bases from J, the gap between germline ends came to 12 bases. Looked up from germline, CDR1 is SNHLY and CDR2 is FYNNEI. This CDR3 comprises 15 residues. CDR3 nucleotides: TGTGCCAGCAGTGAAGGAGCTCCCTTCGCAGATACGCAGTATTTT. This encodes CASSEGAPFADTQYF.

The rearrangement uses TRBV30 and TRBJ1-5; D is perhaps TRBD1 (5 bases). CDR3 length: 13 amino acids. V was cut by 3 bases and J by 5 bases, with 11 bases left in between. CDR1 and CDR2 (germline): GTSNPN, SVGIG (reference sequence). In DNA form, the CDR3 reads TGTGCCTGGAGCGGCGGGACGGATCAGCCCCAGCATTTT. This translates into CAWSGGTDQPQHF.

The chain couples TRBV19 to TRBJ2-2; 9 bases fit TRBD2. Per the germline V gene, CDR1 is LNHDA and CDR2 is SQIVND (reference sequence). The CDR3 spans 21 residues. Trimming took 6 bases from V and 0 from J; bases not matched to a gene: 20. The CDR3 DNA reads TGTGCCAGTAGCCCTCCTAACCACGCGCGGGGGGGGCTTCCGAACACCGGGGAGCTGTTTTTT. Translation gives CASSPPNHARGGLPNTGELFF. Drawing the rest from reference TRBV19 and TRBJ2-2, the complete variable domain is DGGITQSPKYLFRKEGQNVTLSCEQNLNHDAMYWYRQDPGQGLRLIYYSQIVNDFQKGDIAEGYSVSREKKESFPLTVTSAQKNPTAFYLCASSPPNHARGGLPNTGELFFGEGSRLTVL.

A word on this clone: An end of the junction differs from the germline gene, which may be a read error. The rearrangement joins TRBV7-7 to TRBJ2-5; 11 bases line up with TRBD1. The CDR3 sequence is 14 residues long. The germline V gene has CDR1 SSHAT and CDR2 FNYEAQ (reference sequence). The CDR3 loop reads CASSLGTGGETQYF. The CDR3 DNA reads TGTGCTAGCAGCTTAGGGACAGGGGGAGAGACCCAGTACTTC.

The chain couples TRBV28 to TRBJ1-6; the D gene is possibly TRBD1 (6 bases). The ends were cut back, 6 bases at V and 7 bases at J, with 13 bases in the middle. Germline lookup yields CDR1 MDHEN and CDR2 SYDVKM. The CDR3 extends over 14 amino acids. In nucleotides, the CDR3 is TGTGCCAGCAGCGGGGGGCTGGGGAATTCACCCCTCCACTTT. Translated: CASSGGLGNSPLHF.

The genes are TRBV19 and TRBJ2-7; D possibly corresponds to TRBD2 (6 bases). Per the germline V gene, CDR1 is LNHDA and CDR2 is SQIVND (reference sequence). Trimming removed 3 bases from V and 3 bases from J, with 15 bases in between. This CDR3 contains 15 residues. The CDR3 DNA reads as TGTGCCAGTAGTATCGGTGGCGGAGGGGTCTACGAGCAGTACTTC. Translation: CASSIGGGGVYEQYF.

The chain employs TRBV27 and TRBJ1-2, with TRBD1 matching over 7 bases. The germline CDR1 and CDR2 sequences are MNHEY and SMNVEV (reference sequence). The CDR3 is 14 residues long. J was trimmed by 6 bases and V by 6 bases; bases with no gene match: 10. For the CDR3, the DNA is TGTGCCAGCAGGGAGAGGGGGCGCGGACATGGCTACACCTTC. Translation gives CASRERGRGHGYTF.